Shown below are 13 T cell receptor beta chains from a single sample sequenced in a study of beta chain features in type 1 diabetes. Reverse transcribing all isolated RNA meant expressed TCRB transcripts were sequenced. Method: immunoSEQ multiplex PCR; TCRdb's copy keeps in-frame clones and lacks some. Seen here are 600,000 to 700,000 clones, 9.5% to 15% observed once, and the top ten hold over 0.1%. Their recognized antigens are unknown. Whole-study results and caveats: In every one of the four CD4+ subsets, TCRB CDR3s were moderately but significantly shorter in Type 1 diabetes patients.

Sequenced: naive CD4+ T cells from blood. These receptors all come from a man in his thirties or forties with type 1 diabetes.

The gene calls are TRBV6-6 and TRBJ2-7; 9 positions agree with TRBD1. This CDR3 region has 15 residues. The V and J ends lost 3 bases and 0 bases, in that order; junction bases with no gene match: 3. CDR1 is MNHNY and CDR2 is SVGAGI in the germline V gene (reference sequence). The CDR3 spells CASSYGQGNSYEQYF. The CDR3 DNA reads as TGTGCCAGCAGTTATGGACAGGGGAACTCCTACGAGCAGTACTTC.

The chain recombines TRBV10-3 with TRBJ2-7, with 7 bases matching TRBD2. Germline V gene sequence: CDR1 ENHRY, CDR2 SYGVKD. The CDR3 is made up of 12 amino acids. V lost 4 bases, J lost 4 bases, and 1 base stayed unmatched. Here the CDR3 reads CAISGTSYEQYF. CDR3 DNA: TGTGCCATCAGTGGGACTAGTTACGAGCAGTACTTC.

As to this clone: One junction end does not reproduce the germline sequence, and a read error may be involved. The CDR3 here is CASSLNYEQYF. The CDR3 nucleotides are TGTGCCAGCAGTCTCAACTACGAGCAGTACTTT. This sequence joins TRBV6-6 and TRBJ2-7; D remains ambiguous. The CDR3 is 11 residues long. From germline, CDR1 is MNHNY and CDR2 SVGAGI (reference sequence).

This clone was found a few times. This rearrangement joins TRBV10-3 to TRBJ2-5, with TRBD2 identical over 7 bases. The germline CDR1 and CDR2 sequences are ENHRY and SYGVKD. After removal of 3 bases from V and 1 base from J, the junction contained 5 bases not matched to a gene. The CDR3 is 15 residues long. CDR3 nucleotides: TGTGCCATCAGTGAAGGGCGGGGGACCCAAGAGACCCAGTACTTC. Translation gives CAISEGRGTQETQYF.

The rearrangement links TRBV27 to TRBJ1-1; D is uncertain. Germline CDR1 is MNHEY and CDR2 is SMNVEV (reference sequence). V was pared by 1 base and J by 3 bases, with 21 bases between. The CDR3 covers 18 residues. The CDR3 DNA follows: TGTGCCAGCAGTTTATTCTCAAAACCTTATGTCCCTGACACTGAAGCTTTCTTT. Translation gives CASSLFSKPYVPDTEAFF.

The chain joins TRBV19 to TRBJ1-5; no clear D gene. Germline V gives CDR1 LNHDA, CDR2 SQIVND (reference sequence). This CDR3 is 15 amino acids long. Trimming cost V 4 bases and J 2 bases, with 12 bases left between them. The DNA for the CDR3 is TGTGCCAGTAGTAGGGCCTCGGACGGCAATCAGCCCCAGCATTTT. Amino acids: CASSRASDGNQPQHF.

This clone was recorded a few times. This chain connects TRBV28 to TRBJ1-5; D not certain. The CDR3 has 12 amino acids. The V end was cut by 8 bases, the J end by 3 bases, with 8 bases between. Germline CDR1 is MDHEN and CDR2 is SYDVKM. This CDR3 reads CASGQLNQPQHF. In DNA, the CDR3 is TGTGCCAGCGGGCAGCTCAATCAGCCCCAGCATTTT. Supplemented by reference TRBV28 and TRBJ1-5, the full variable domain reads DVKVTQSSRYLVKRTGEKVFLECVQDMDHENMFWYRQDPGLGLRLIYFSYDVKMKEKGDIPEGYSVSREKKERFSLILESASTNQTSMYLCASGQLNQPQHFGDGTRLSIL.

The table lists this clone with a few counts. The V gene is TRBV11-2, the J gene TRBJ1-5; TRBD1 matches 7 bases. V shed 0 bases, J shed 7 bases, and the junction held 6 bases outside the gene matches. Germline V lookup: CDR1 SGHAT, CDR2 FQNNGV. The CDR3 covers 15 residues. The chain's CDR3 is CASSLDEGARQPQHF. DNA for the CDR3: TGTGCCAGCAGCTTAGATGAGGGGGCGAGGCAGCCCCAGCATTTT.

Only a few counts were recorded for this clone. The genes are TRBV19 and TRBJ2-7; weak D call: TRBD2 (6 bases). Germline CDR1 LNHDA, CDR2 SQIVND (reference sequence). The CDR3 has 17 residues. Trimming removed 3 bases at V and 1 base at J, with 19 bases between. CDR3 in amino acids: CASSIESPTGGSYEQYF. As DNA, the CDR3 is TGTGCCAGTAGTATCGAAAGCCCCACTGGGGGGTCCTACGAGCAGTACTTC.

This clone was seen more than once but under ten times. V is TRBV19 and J is TRBJ2-7; maybe TRBD1 (6 bases). Trimming took off 5 bases at V and 0 bases at J, with 17 bases between the two ends. The germline gives CDR1 LNHDA, CDR2 SQIVND (reference sequence). The CDR3 runs 16 residues. CDR3 residues: CASSSKPGHYSYEQYF. CDR3 in DNA: TGTGCCAGTAGTTCGAAACCGGGACACTACTCCTACGAGCAGTACTTC. The full variable domain, with the rest looked up from reference TRBV19 and TRBJ2-7, is DGGITQSPKYLFRKEGQNVTLSCEQNLNHDAMYWYRQDPGQGLRLIYYSQIVNDFQKGDIAEGYSVSREKKESFPLTVTSAQKNPTAFYLCASSSKPGHYSYEQYFGPGTRLTVT.

The chain uses TRBV14 and TRBJ2-7; D remains ambiguous. Deletions cut 9 bases from V and 4 bases from J, with 4 bases between. The CDR3 extends over 9 amino acids. CDR1 is SGHDN, CDR2 FVKESK, per germline. CDR3 amino acids: CARRYEQYF. For the CDR3, the DNA is TGTGCCAGACGGTACGAGCAGTACTTC.

In DNA form, the CDR3 reads TGTGCCACCAGCCCCCTCACCGGGACGGTTCCCCCCAATCAGCCCCAGCATTTT. Translation: CATSPLTGTVPPNQPQHF. The chain is built from TRBV15 and TRBJ1-5; possible D gene TRBD1, 5 bases. CDR1 is LNHNV, CDR2 YYDKDF, per germline (reference sequence). This CDR3 spans 18 amino acids. V gave up 5 bases and J gave up 3 bases, with 23 bases separating them.

This clone was detected only a few times. The chain uses TRBV30 and TRBJ1-6; D gene uncertain. The CDR3 totals 14 residues. Germline loops: CDR1 GTSNPN, CDR2 SVGIG (reference sequence). The ends were cut back, 4 bases at V and 5 bases at J, with 12 bases in the middle. The CDR3: CAWNLDSNNSPLHF. The DNA for the CDR3 is TGTGCCTGGAATCTGGACTCTAATAATTCACCCCTCCACTTT.